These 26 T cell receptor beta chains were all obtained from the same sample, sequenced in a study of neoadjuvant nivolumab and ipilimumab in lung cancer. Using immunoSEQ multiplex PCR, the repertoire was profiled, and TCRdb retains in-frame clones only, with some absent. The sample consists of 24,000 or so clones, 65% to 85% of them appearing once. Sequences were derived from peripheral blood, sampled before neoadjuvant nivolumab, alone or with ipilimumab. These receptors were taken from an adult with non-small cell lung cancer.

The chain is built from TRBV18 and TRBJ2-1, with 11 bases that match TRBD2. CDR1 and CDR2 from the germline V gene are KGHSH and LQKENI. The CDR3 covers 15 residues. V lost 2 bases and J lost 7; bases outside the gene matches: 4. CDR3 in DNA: TGTGCCAGCTCACCAGTAGCGGGGGGGCCGAATGAGCAGTTCTTC. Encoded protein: CASSPVAGGPNEQFF.

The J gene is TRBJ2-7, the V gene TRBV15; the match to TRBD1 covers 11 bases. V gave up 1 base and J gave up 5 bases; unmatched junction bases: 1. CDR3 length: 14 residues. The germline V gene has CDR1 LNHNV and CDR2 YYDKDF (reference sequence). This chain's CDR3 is CATSRGDRGDEQYF. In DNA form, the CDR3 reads TGTGCCACCAGCAGAGGGGACAGGGGGGACGAGCAGTACTTC.

The CDR3, as DNA: TGTGCCACCAGCAGAGATGGTGACGAGCAGTACTTC. Its translation: CATSRDGDEQYF. The chain uses TRBV15 and TRBJ2-7; D is uncertain. V lost 0 bases and J 5 bases, leaving 5 bases between the germline ends. The CDR3 sequence is 12 residues long. Germline CDR1 is LNHNV and CDR2 is YYDKDF (reference sequence).

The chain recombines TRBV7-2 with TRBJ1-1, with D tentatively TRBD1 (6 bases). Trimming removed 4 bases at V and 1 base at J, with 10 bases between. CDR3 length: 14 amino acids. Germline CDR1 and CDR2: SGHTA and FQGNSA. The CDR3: CASSSTGSNTEAFF. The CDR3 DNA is TGTGCCAGCAGCTCCACAGGGTCGAACACTGAAGCTTTCTTT.

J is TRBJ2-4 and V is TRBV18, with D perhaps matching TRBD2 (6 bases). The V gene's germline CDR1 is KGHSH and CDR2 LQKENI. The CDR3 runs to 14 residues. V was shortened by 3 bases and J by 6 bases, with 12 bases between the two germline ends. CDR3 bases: TGTGCCAGCTCACCCCCGGGACTCCTAAACATTCAGTACTTC. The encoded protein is CASSPPGLLNIQYF.

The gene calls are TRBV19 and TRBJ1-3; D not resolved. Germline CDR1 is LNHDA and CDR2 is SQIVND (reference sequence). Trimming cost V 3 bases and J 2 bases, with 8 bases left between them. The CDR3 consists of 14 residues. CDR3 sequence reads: CASSILMAGNTIYF. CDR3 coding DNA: TGTGCCAGTAGTATCTTGATGGCTGGAAACACCATATATTTT. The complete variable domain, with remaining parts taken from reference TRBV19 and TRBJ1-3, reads DGGITQSPKYLFRKEGQNVTLSCEQNLNHDAMYWYRQDPGQGLRLIYYSQIVNDFQKGDIAEGYSVSREKKESFPLTVTSAQKNPTAFYLCASSILMAGNTIYFGEGSWLTVV.

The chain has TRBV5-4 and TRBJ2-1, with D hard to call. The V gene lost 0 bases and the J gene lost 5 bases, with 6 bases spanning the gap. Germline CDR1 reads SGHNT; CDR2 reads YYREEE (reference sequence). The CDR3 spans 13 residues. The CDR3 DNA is TGTGCCAGCAGCTTGGCCGGTAACAATGAGCAGTTCTTC. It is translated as CASSLAGNNEQFF.

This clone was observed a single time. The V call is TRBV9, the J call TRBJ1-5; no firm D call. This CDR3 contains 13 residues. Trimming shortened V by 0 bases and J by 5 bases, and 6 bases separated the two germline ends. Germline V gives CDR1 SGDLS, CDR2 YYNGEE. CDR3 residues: CASSVGVDQPQHF. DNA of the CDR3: TGTGCCAGCAGCGTAGGGGTTGATCAGCCCCAGCATTTT.

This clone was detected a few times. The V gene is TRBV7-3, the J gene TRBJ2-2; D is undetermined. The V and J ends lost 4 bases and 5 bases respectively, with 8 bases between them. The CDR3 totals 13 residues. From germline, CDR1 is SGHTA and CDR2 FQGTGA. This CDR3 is CASSSRSTGELFF. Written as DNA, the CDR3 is TGTGCCAGCAGCTCCCGGTCAACCGGGGAGCTGTTTTTT.

The CDR3 coding sequence is TGTGCCAGCAACCCGAAGGGACACCTCACAGATACGCAGTATTTT. Protein: CASNPKGHLTDTQYF. The chain links TRBV5-6 to TRBJ2-3; D perhaps matches TRBD1 (6 bases). CDR3 size: 15 residues. Germline CDR1 SGHDT, CDR2 YYEEEE. Trimming removed 6 bases from V and 2 bases from J, with 16 bases in between.

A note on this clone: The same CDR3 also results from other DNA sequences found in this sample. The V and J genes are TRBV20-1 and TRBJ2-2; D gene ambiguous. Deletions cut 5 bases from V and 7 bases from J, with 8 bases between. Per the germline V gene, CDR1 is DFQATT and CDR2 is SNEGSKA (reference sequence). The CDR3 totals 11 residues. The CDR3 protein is CSAPLGGELFF. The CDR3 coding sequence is TGCAGTGCTCCCCTGGGCGGGGAGCTGTTTTTT.

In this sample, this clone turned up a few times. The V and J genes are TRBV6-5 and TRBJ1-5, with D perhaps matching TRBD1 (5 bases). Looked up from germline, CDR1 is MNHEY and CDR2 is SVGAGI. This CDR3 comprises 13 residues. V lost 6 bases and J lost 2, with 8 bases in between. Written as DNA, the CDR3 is TGTGCCAGCAGCGACAGACGCAATCAGCCCCAGCATTTT. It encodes CASSDRRNQPQHF.

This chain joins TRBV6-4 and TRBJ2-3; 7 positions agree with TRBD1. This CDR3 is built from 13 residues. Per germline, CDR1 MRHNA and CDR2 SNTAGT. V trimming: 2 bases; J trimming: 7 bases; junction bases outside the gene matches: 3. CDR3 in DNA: TGTGCCAGCAGTGACGGGACAGCAAATACGCAGTATTTT. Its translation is CASSDGTANTQYF.

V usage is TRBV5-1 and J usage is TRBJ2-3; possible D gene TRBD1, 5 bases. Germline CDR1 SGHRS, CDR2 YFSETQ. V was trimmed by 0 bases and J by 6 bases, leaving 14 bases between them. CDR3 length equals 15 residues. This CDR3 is CASSLDRPARDTQYF. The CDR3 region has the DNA TGCGCCAGCAGCTTGGACAGGCCAGCCAGGGATACGCAGTATTTT.

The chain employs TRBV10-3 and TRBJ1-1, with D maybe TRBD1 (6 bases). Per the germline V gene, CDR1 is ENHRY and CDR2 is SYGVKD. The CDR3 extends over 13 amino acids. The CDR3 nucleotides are TGTGCTACCAAAGGGGGGGGATGGACTGAAGCTTTCTTT. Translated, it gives CATKGGGWTEAFF.

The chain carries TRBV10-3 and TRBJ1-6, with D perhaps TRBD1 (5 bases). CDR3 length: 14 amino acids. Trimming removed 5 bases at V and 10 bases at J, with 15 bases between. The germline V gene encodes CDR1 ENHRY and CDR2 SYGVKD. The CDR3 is CAISSDKEGSPLHF. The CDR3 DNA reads TGTGCCATCAGTTCGGACAAGGAAGGATCACCCCTCCACTTT.

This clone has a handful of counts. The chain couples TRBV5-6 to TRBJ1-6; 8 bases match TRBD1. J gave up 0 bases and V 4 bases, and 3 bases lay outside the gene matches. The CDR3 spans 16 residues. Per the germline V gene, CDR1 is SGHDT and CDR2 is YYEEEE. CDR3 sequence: CASSTGTGSYNSPLHF. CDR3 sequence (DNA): TGTGCCAGCAGCACCGGGACAGGCTCCTATAATTCACCCCTCCACTTT.

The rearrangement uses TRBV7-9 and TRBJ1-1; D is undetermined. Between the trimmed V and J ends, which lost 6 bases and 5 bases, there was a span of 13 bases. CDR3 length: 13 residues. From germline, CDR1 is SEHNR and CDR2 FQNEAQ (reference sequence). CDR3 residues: CASRSDAQTEAFF. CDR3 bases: TGTGCCAGCAGATCGGACGCTCAAACTGAAGCTTTCTTT.

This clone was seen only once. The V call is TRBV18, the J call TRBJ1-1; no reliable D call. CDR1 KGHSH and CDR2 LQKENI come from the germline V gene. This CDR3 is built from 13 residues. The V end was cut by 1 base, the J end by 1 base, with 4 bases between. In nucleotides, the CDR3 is TGTGCCAGCTCACCACAGGAGAACACTGAAGCTTTCTTT. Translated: CASSPQENTEAFF.

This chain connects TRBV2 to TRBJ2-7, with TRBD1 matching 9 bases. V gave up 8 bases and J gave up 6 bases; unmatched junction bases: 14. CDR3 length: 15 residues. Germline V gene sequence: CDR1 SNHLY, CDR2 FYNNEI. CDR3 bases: TGTGCCAGCGAAGGTCCGGGACAGGGTCCCCTCGAGCAGTACTTC. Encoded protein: CASEGPGQGPLEQYF.

This CDR3 is CASSLTEQETQYF. CDR3 DNA: TGTGCCAGCAGTTTAACAGAGCAAGAGACCCAGTACTTC. The chain joins TRBV27 to TRBJ2-5; no clear D. The V end was cut by 2 bases, the J end by 2 bases, with 6 bases between. Germline V lookup: CDR1 MNHEY, CDR2 SMNVEV (reference sequence). The CDR3 extends over 13 amino acids.

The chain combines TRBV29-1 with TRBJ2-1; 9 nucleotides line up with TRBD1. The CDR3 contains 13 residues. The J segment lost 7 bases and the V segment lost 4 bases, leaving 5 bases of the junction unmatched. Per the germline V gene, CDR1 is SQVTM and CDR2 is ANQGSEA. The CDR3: CSVGPGQGNEQFF. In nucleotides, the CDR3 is TGCAGCGTTGGGCCGGGACAGGGTAATGAGCAGTTCTTC.

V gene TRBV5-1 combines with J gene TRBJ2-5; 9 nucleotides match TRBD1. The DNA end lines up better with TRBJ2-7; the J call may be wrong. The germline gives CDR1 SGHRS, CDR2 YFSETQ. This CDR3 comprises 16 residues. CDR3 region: CASSVGQGPLTYEQYF. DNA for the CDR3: TGCGCCAGCAGCGTGGGACAGGGCCCCTTGACGTACGAGCAGTACTTC.

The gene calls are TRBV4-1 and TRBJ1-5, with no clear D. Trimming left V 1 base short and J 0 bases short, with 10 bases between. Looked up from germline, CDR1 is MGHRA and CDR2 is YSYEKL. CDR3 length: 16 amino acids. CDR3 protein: CASSQVLADSNQPQHF. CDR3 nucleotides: TGCGCCAGCAGCCAAGTCCTGGCAGATAGCAATCAGCCCCAGCATTTT.

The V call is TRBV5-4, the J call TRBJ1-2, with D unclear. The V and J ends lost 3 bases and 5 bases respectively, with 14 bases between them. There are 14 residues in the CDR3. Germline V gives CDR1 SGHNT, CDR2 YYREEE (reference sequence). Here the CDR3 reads CASSSYRDSYGYTF. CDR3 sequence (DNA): TGTGCCAGCAGCTCTTATCGAGATTCGTATGGCTACACCTTC.

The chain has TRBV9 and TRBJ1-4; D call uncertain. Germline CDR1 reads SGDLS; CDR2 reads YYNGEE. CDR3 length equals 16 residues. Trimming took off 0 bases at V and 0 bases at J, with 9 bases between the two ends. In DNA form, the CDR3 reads TGTGCCAGCAGCGTAGACTGGGGAACAACTAATGAAAAACTGTTTTTT. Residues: CASSVDWGTTNEKLFF.